This T cell receptor (beta chain) was found in a study of T cell changes during pregnancy in multiple sclerosis. The germline V gene has CDR1 MNHEY and CDR2 SMNVEV (reference sequence). Trimming took off 3 bases at V and 7 bases at J, with 12 bases between the two ends. The CDR3 covers 14 residues. The assay was immunoSEQ multiplex PCR, and TCRdb's table has in-frame clones only and misses some. The sample has tens of thousands of clones, 92% seen once. This clone was seen only once. Source: CD4+ T cells from peripheral blood mononuclear cells, taken in the third trimester of pregnancy. The chain has TRBV27 and TRBJ1-4; D is perhaps TRBD1 (6 bases). This sequence was found in a female donor with multiple sclerosis, enrolled in a pregnancy study. The CDR3 coding sequence is TGTGCCAGCAGTTTCGCCAGGGGATCTGAAAAACTGTTTTTT. Protein sequence: CASSFARGSEKLFF.